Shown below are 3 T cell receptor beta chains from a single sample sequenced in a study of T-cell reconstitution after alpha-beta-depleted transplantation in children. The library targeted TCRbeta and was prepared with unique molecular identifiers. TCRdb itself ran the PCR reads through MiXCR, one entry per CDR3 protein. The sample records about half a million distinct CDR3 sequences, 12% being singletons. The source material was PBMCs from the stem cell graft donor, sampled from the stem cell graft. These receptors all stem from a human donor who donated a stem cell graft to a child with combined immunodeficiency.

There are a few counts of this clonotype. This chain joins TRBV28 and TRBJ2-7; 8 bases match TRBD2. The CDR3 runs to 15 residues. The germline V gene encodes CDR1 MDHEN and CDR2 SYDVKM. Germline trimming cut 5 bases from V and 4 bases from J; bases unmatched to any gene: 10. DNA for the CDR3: TGTGCCAGCAGTGAGACGGGACTAGGCCCTTACGAGCAGTACTTC. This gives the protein CASSETGLGPYEQYF.

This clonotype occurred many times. The CDR3 sequence is CASTDKGTRGETQYF. The CDR3 nucleotides are TGTGCCAGCACCGACAAAGGGACTAGAGGAGAGACCCAGTACTTC. This rearrangement joins TRBV12-3 or TRBV12-4 to TRBJ2-5, with 8 bases matching TRBD2. With 7 bases clipped from V and 4 bases from J, the junction kept 11 bases outside the gene matches. CDR3 length equals 15 residues.

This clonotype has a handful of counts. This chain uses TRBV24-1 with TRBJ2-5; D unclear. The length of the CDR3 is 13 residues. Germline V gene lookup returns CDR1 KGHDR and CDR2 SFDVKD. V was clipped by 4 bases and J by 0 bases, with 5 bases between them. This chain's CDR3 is CATSENYQETQYF. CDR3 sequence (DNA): TGTGCCACCAGTGAGAATTACCAAGAGACCCAGTACTTC.